This T cell receptor beta chain was identified in a study of graft-versus-host responses after intestinal transplantation. Looking at the study overall: Recipients obtained multivisceral, liver-intestinal, or isolated intestinal transplants. Regarding the study as a whole: Circulating GvH clones peaking coincided with falling HvG clones soon after transplant.

A word on this clone: Its antigen remains unidentified.

Germline V gene sequence: CDR1 SGDLS, CDR2 YYNGEE. CDR3 size: 16 residues. Trimming at V came to 4 bases and at J to 2 bases, leaving 9 bases not matched to a gene. Libraries were prepared by immunoSEQ multiplex PCR; TCRdb keeps only in-frame clonotypes and omits some of them. The sample has 90,000 to 150,000 clones; roughly 95% are singletons. This receptor was taken from a human donor who received an intestinal transplant. The chain links TRBV9 to TRBJ2-3; 8 nucleotides align to TRBD1. Sequences were derived from unstimulated CD8+ T cells sorted from spleen or lymph node cells, sampled before intestinal transplant. CDR3 region: CASSPATGAVTDTQYF. The CDR3 DNA reads TGTGCCAGCAGCCCAGCGACAGGGGCCGTCACAGATACGCAGTATTTT. The entire variable domain, with the rest obtained from reference TRBV9 and TRBJ2-3, is as follows: DSGVTQTPKHLITATGQRVTLRCSPRSGDLSVYWYQQSLDQGLQFLIQYYNGEERAKGNILERFSAQQFPDLHSELNLSSLELGDSALYFCASSPATGAVTDTQYFGPGTRLTVL.